The sequence of this TCR beta chain was determined in a study of blood T cells in healthy people across ages. Sample-barcoded 5' priming and a J-beta primer mix drove a second PCR of about 7 to 12 cycles. TCRdb redid the calling of the 5' RACE reads with MiXCR, one entry per CDR3 protein. The repertoire holds more than 800,000 distinct CDR3 sequences, with under 55% as singletons. Germline CDR1 is LNHDA and CDR2 is SQIVND (reference sequence). The ends lost 3 bases at V and 7 bases at J; junction bases unmatched: 16. The CDR3 spans 17 residues. The J gene is TRBJ2-7, the V gene TRBV19; 9 bases align to TRBD1. The sample consisted of blood. The TCR originated in a woman aged 60-75 years in good health. CDR3 nucleotide sequence: TGTGCCAGTAGTATTAGGGGTATTGGGACAGGGTATGAGGAGCAGTACTTC. Protein: CASSIRGIGTGYEEQYF.